The 21 T cell receptor beta chains below all came from one sample that was sequenced in a study of T cell changes during pregnancy in multiple sclerosis (dated by TCRdb to between 2018 and 2020). The protocol used for the library was the immunoSEQ multiplex PCR assay. TCRdb took over this immuneACCESS table, retaining in-frame rearrangements with V and J assigned. Such tables are incomplete; in checked studies, under half of the missing clones stem from an unresolved V gene, and the remainder is unexplained. Within this sample are about 64,000 clones, with 90% of them counted one time only. 5.5% to 7% of the sample comes from the top ten. Specimen: peripheral blood, collected in the third trimester of pregnancy. These receptor sequences come from a female donor in good health, enrolled as a control in a pregnancy study.

The chain couples TRBV13 to TRBJ2-1; 16 positions agree with TRBD2. Germline V gene lookup returns CDR1 PRHDT and CDR2 FYEKMQ (reference sequence). Trimming took 5 bases from V and 6 from J; bases not matched to a gene: 4. CDR3 length: 16 amino acids. This chain's CDR3 is CASSPGTSGRANEQFF. CDR3 DNA: TGTGCCAGCAGCCCGGGGACTAGCGGGAGGGCCAATGAGCAGTTCTTC.

CDR3 sequence (DNA): TGTGCCAGCAGAGCGGGATTATCTAGCACAGATACGCAGTATTTT. Translation gives CASRAGLSSTDTQYF. The chain carries TRBV7-2 and TRBJ2-3; 7 bases map to TRBD2. The CDR3 spans 15 residues. J gave up 0 bases and V 6 bases, and 6 bases lay outside the gene matches. Germline CDR1 reads SGHTA; CDR2 reads FQGNSA.

The chain couples TRBV30 to TRBJ1-3; D gene uncertain. The CDR3 is 15 amino acids. Germline V gene lookup returns CDR1 GTSNPN and CDR2 SVGIG (reference sequence). V lost 0 bases to trimming and J lost 0 bases, with 9 bases between them. CDR3 sequence reads: CAWSVGANSGNTIYF. The CDR3 DNA sequence: TGTGCCTGGAGTGTAGGAGCCAACTCTGGAAACACCATATATTTT.

The gene calls are TRBV10-3 and TRBJ2-1, with 8 bases lining up with TRBD2. The germline gives CDR1 ENHRY, CDR2 SYGVKD. The V and J ends lost 7 bases and 5 bases, in that order; junction bases with no gene match: 7. The CDR3 is 14 amino acids. CDR3 DNA sequence: TGTGCCATCAATGGGCGGGGGGACCACAATGAGCAGTTCTTC. Its translation is CAINGRGDHNEQFF.

The chain has TRBV6-5 and TRBJ2-3; 8 bases match TRBD2. The V gene's germline CDR1 is MNHEY and CDR2 SVGAGI. CDR3 length: 16 amino acids. Germline trimming cut 3 bases from V and 6 bases from J; bases unmatched to any gene: 11. The CDR3 sequence: CASSYRRTSPSDTQYF. CDR3 coding DNA: TGTGCCAGCAGTTATAGACGGACTAGCCCGTCCGATACGCAGTATTTT.

The chain recombines TRBV11-2 with TRBJ2-7; a possible D gene is TRBD2 (6 bases). Germline lookup yields CDR1 SGHAT and CDR2 FQNNGV. The CDR3 loop spans 16 amino acids. Trimming stripped 5 bases from V and 3 bases from J, with 20 bases between. CDR3 region: CASSPNGGSGDYEQYF. CDR3 coding DNA: TGTGCCAGCAGCCCCAATGGCGGGTCGGGGGACTACGAGCAGTACTTC.

The V gene is TRBV10-3, the J gene TRBJ2-7, with D possibly being TRBD2 (5 bases). V shed 2 bases and J shed 2 bases, with 10 bases lying between them. Germline V gives CDR1 ENHRY, CDR2 SYGVKD. This CDR3 spans 14 amino acids. CDR3 amino acids: CAISEEGRTYEQYF. In nucleotides, the CDR3 is TGTGCCATCAGTGAGGAGGGAAGAACCTACGAGCAGTACTTC.

This sequence joins TRBV5-4 and TRBJ1-1; 9 nucleotides align to TRBD1. CDR3 length: 14 residues. Losses at the gene ends were 3 bases for V and 1 base for J; bases not matched to a gene: 1. The germline V gene encodes CDR1 SGHNT and CDR2 YYREEE (reference sequence). The DNA of the CDR3 is TGTGCCAGCAGCTCGGGACAGGGGAACACTGAAGCTTTCTTT. It codes for CASSSGQGNTEAFF.

This rearrangement joins TRBV9 to TRBJ1-2, with D uncertain. The CDR3 covers 16 residues. V dropped 3 bases and J dropped 5 bases, with 20 bases sitting between them. Germline CDR1 and CDR2: SGDLS and YYNGEE. DNA for the CDR3: TGTGCCAGCAGCGAGCCCTCCGGGGTAGTAGGGTATGGCTACACCTTC. The encoded protein is CASSEPSGVVGYGYTF.

The chain employs TRBV4-2 and TRBJ2-3; 7 nucleotides line up with TRBD2. The length of the CDR3 is 15 residues. V shed 3 bases and J 2 bases; nucleotides not matched to a gene: 5. The germline V gene encodes CDR1 LGHNA and CDR2 YNFKEQ. The CDR3 here is CASSHTSDPTDTQYF. The CDR3 bases are TGTGCCAGCAGCCATACTAGCGATCCCACAGATACGCAGTATTTT.

This chain joins TRBV27 and TRBJ2-2, with a weak D call TRBD1 (5 bases). The V gene's germline CDR1 is MNHEY and CDR2 SMNVEV (reference sequence). The CDR3 sequence is 17 residues long. With 3 bases removed from V and 2 bases from J, the gap between germline ends came to 16 bases. CDR3 sequence (DNA): TGTGCCAGCAGTTTGCTTGGGGTAGGGGAAAACACCGGGGAGCTGTTTTTT. Amino acid sequence: CASSLLGVGENTGELFF.

For the CDR3, the DNA is TGCGCCAGCAGCTTGGGCACAGGGGGAGTCACCGGGGAGCTGTTTTTT. Its translation is CASSLGTGGVTGELFF. The chain employs TRBV5-1 and TRBJ2-2; TRBD1 matches at 8 bases. After removal of 0 bases from V and 4 bases from J, the junction contained 5 bases not matched to a gene. The CDR3 is 16 amino acids. Germline V CDR1 and CDR2: SGHRS, YFSETQ.

The V gene is TRBV30, the J gene TRBJ2-2; weak D call: TRBD2 (6 bases). Germline values: CDR1 GTSNPN, CDR2 SVGIG (reference sequence). CDR3 length equals 12 residues. V lost 7 bases and J lost 0, with 6 bases in between. The CDR3 spells CASSANTGELFF. CDR3 sequence (DNA): TGTGCCTCTAGCGCGAACACCGGGGAGCTGTTTTTT.

V and J are TRBV4-3 and TRBJ1-4, with 9 bases identical to TRBD1. V was pared by 5 bases and J by 8 bases, with 21 bases of the junction left unmatched. The CDR3 covers 19 residues. CDR1 and CDR2 (germline): LGHNA, YSLEER. CDR3 in DNA: TGCGCCAGCAGCACTGAGAGGGGGACAGGGTCGGCCCGGGGGGAAAAACTGTTTTTT. Translated: CASSTERGTGSARGEKLFF.

This clone was detected only once. This chain links TRBV1 with TRBJ2-1; the tabulated D call, TRBD2, remains unverified against the DNA. TRBV1 is a documented pseudogene. The CDR3 runs to 16 residues. Here the CDR3 DNA reads TGCACCAGCAGCCAAGGACTAGCGGGGGGTTACAATGAGCAGTTCTTC. It specifies CTSSQGLAGGYNEQFF.

The rearrangement links TRBV7-9 to TRBJ2-2; 11 nucleotides align to TRBD2. Germline values: CDR1 SEHNR, CDR2 FQNEAQ (reference sequence). This CDR3 is 17 amino acids long. The J segment lost 4 bases and the V segment lost 4 bases, leaving 8 bases of the junction unmatched. DNA of the CDR3: TGTGCCAGCAGCTCCGGGGCCGGGACTAGCGGCACCGGGGAGCTGTTTTTT. This sequence encodes CASSSGAGTSGTGELFF.

The V and J genes are TRBV7-2 and TRBJ1-2; 8 nucleotides line up with TRBD1. V trimming: 3 bases; J trimming: 8 bases; junction bases outside the gene matches: 5. Germline V gene data show CDR1 as SGHTA and CDR2 as FQGNSA. The CDR3 loop spans 13 amino acids. Here the CDR3 reads CASSLGRGQGYTF. The CDR3 DNA follows: TGTGCCAGCAGCTTGGGCAGGGGGCAAGGCTACACCTTC.

The chain combines TRBV5-1 with TRBJ2-3; 9 bases are a match to TRBD2. The trim removed 4 bases at V and 0 bases at J, leaving 6 bases unmatched. Germline V lookup: CDR1 SGHRS, CDR2 YFSETQ. This CDR3 comprises 16 residues. The CDR3 spells CASSHGLATSTDTQYF. The CDR3 bases are TGCGCCAGCAGCCACGGACTAGCGACGAGCACAGATACGCAGTATTTT.

This rearrangement joins TRBV4-3 to TRBJ1-1, with a weak D call TRBD1 (6 bases). Germline loops: CDR1 LGHNA, CDR2 YSLEER. V was trimmed by 0 bases and J by 3 bases, leaving 17 bases between them. The CDR3 runs to 17 residues. This chain's CDR3 is CASSQDRGGRADTEAFF. The DNA of the CDR3 is TGCGCCAGCAGCCAAGATAGGGGGGGGCGAGCGGACACTGAAGCTTTCTTT.

J is TRBJ2-3 and V is TRBV11-2, with 10 bases aligning to TRBD2. J lost 6 bases, V lost 5 bases, and 8 bases had no gene match. From germline, CDR1 is SGHAT and CDR2 FQNNGV. The CDR3 is 15 amino acids. CDR3 nucleotides: TGTGCCAGCAGCCAGAGCGGGGGGGCCGGTGATACGCAGTATTTT. Amino acid sequence: CASSQSGGAGDTQYF.

The chain combines TRBV28 with TRBJ1-5; TRBD1 aligns across 8 bases. In germline, CDR1 is MDHEN, CDR2 SYDVKM. This CDR3 has 15 residues. The V segment lost 6 bases and the J segment 3 bases; nucleotides outside the gene matches: 7. CDR3 loop: CASSSGQGYNQPQHF. The CDR3 DNA follows: TGTGCCAGCAGCTCAGGACAGGGTTACAATCAGCCCCAGCATTTT. The whole variable domain, remainder taken from reference TRBV28 and TRBJ1-5, is DVKVTQSSRYLVKRTGEKVFLECVQDMDHENMFWYRQDPGLGLRLIYFSYDVKMKEKGDIPEGYSVSREKKERFSLILESASTNQTSMYLCASSSGQGYNQPQHFGDGTRLSIL.